These 3 T cell receptor beta chains were all obtained from the same sample, sequenced in a study of blood T cell repertoires in COVID-19. Measured with immunoSEQ multiplex PCR; TCRdb has only the in-frame clones, and not every one. The data hold about 220,000 clones, with about four fifths observed a single time. Sequencing used PBMCs or T cells enriched from blood (not recorded which). The receptors were gathered from a woman aged 60-70 years who had recovered from COVID-19.

The chain links TRBV27 to TRBJ2-3, with 7 bases lining up with TRBD2. Germline values: CDR1 MNHEY, CDR2 SMNVEV (reference sequence). The length of the CDR3 is 13 residues. Trimming removed 5 bases from V and 6 bases from J; junction bases left unmatched: 5. In nucleotides, the CDR3 is TGTGCCAGCAGTCGGGAGGTAGGGGATACGCAGTATTTT. Translation gives CASSREVGDTQYF.

The genes are TRBV4-2 and TRBJ1-1; a possible D gene is TRBD1 (5 bases). Germline V gene sequence: CDR1 LGHNA, CDR2 YNFKEQ. The CDR3 covers 15 residues. Trimming removed 1 base from V and 3 bases from J, with 12 bases in between. CDR3: CASSQALRVDTEAFF. The CDR3, as DNA: TGTGCCAGCAGCCAAGCCCTCAGGGTTGACACTGAAGCTTTCTTT.

The chain uses TRBV6-5 and TRBJ1-1; D is uncertain. There are 14 residues in the CDR3. V was clipped by 2 bases and J by 0 bases, with 7 bases between them. Germline V CDR1 and CDR2: MNHEY, SVGAGI. CDR3 sequence reads: CASSYAGVNTEAFF. CDR3 DNA sequence: TGTGCCAGCAGTTACGCCGGGGTGAACACTGAAGCTTTCTTT.